The present TCR beta chain was sequenced within a study of blood T cell repertoires in COVID-19. Study context: PBMCs, B-cell-depleted T cells, or T cells provided the cDNA or gDNA that made up the material.

The CDR3 totals 15 residues. V shed 4 bases and J shed 0 bases, with 11 bases lying between them. Per germline, CDR1 KGHDR and CDR2 SFDVKD. Per the authors' pipeline: By means of reference gene primer amplification, nucleated cell counts were estimated. Data came from immunoSEQ multiplex PCR; TCRdb stores just in-frame clones and leaves some out. V and J calls and clone size are given by that table; D and trimming were obtained from the DNA. The sample lists 360,000 or so clones, roughly 90% occurring once. Participants were aged 18 to 89 years, lived in over 20 US areas, and enrolled virtually. The J gene is TRBJ2-5, the V gene TRBV24-1; tentative D call: TRBD2 (6 bases). Sequenced: PBMCs or T cells enriched from blood (not recorded which). This clonotype originated in a woman aged 25 to 45 who had been exposed to COVID-19. The CDR3 sequence is CATSDPTSHQETQYF. The CDR3, as DNA: TGTGCCACCAGTGACCCGACTAGTCACCAAGAGACCCAGTACTTC.